The subject of this entry is one T cell receptor beta chain. The antigen is unknown. This specimen belongs to a study of blood T cells in healthy people across ages. Trimming took off 4 bases at V and 8 bases at J, with 15 bases between the two ends. Germline values: CDR1 DFQATT, CDR2 SNEGSKA (reference sequence). The CDR3 consists of 13 residues. Primed by a sample-barcoded 5' primer and a J-beta primer mix, a second PCR proceeded for roughly 7 to 12 cycles. TCRdb independently ran MiXCR on the 5' RACE reads; one entry per CDR3 protein. The data show about 1.1 million distinct CDR3 sequences, roughly two fifths seen once. Study findings and constraints: Long-lived donors had more naive CD4+ cells and higher diversity than aged donors.

The receptor was isolated from a man in his late teens or twenties in good health. The sample taken for sequencing was blood. This chain links TRBV20-1 with TRBJ2-1, with a tentative D call TRBD2 (7 bases). This CDR3 is CSANGGGPDEQFF. The CDR3 coding sequence is TGCAGTGCTAATGGGGGGGGGCCGGATGAGCAGTTCTTC.